These 16 T cell receptor beta chains share one sample of origin, sequenced in a study of blood T cell repertoires in COVID-19. This table comes from immunoSEQ multiplex PCR, and its TCRdb copy is limited to in-frame clones, with some not included. The data contain over 150,000 clones, about 80% of them singletons. The sequencing sample was made of peripheral blood. The receptors stem from a woman aged 80 or over with acute or convalescent COVID-19.

In its sample, this clone was seen once. The chain has TRBV3-1 (or the pseudogene TRBV3-2) and TRBJ2-3; TRBD2 aligns across 10 bases. The length of the CDR3 is 14 residues. With V trimmed by 6 bases and J by 4 bases, 4 bases remained unmatched. Germline CDR1 and CDR2: LGHDT and YNNKEL (reference sequence). The CDR3 DNA follows: TGTGCCAGCAGTCCAGGGACTAGCGCAGATACGCAGTATTTT. Protein sequence: CASSPGTSADTQYF.

Worth noting for this clone: The same CDR3 arises from other DNA sequences in this sample as well. The V gene is TRBV27, the J gene TRBJ1-6, with 7 bases aligning to TRBD1. CDR3 length equals 14 residues. The ends lost 5 bases at V and 7 bases at J; junction bases unmatched: 5. Germline loops: CDR1 MNHEY, CDR2 SMNVEV (reference sequence). CDR3 loop: CASSQTGRNSPLHF. In DNA, the CDR3 is TGTGCCAGCAGTCAGACAGGGAGAAATTCACCCCTCCACTTT.

The chain uses TRBV10-3 and TRBJ2-7; D perhaps matches TRBD2 (5 bases). CDR1 and CDR2 (germline): ENHRY, SYGVKD. The V end lost 3 bases, the J end lost 0 bases, and 12 bases lay between the germline ends. The CDR3 has 15 amino acids. Written as DNA, the CDR3 is TGTGCCATCAGTGATCCCGGACTCCTCTCCTACGAGCAGTACTTC. It translates to CAISDPGLLSYEQYF.

This clone was seen ten or more times. The V and J genes are TRBV28 and TRBJ2-2; TRBD2 is a possible D gene (5 bases). Germline V gene data show CDR1 as MDHEN and CDR2 as SYDVKM. The CDR3 covers 14 residues. V was trimmed by 3 bases and J by 6 bases, leaving 11 bases between them. Here the CDR3 DNA reads TGTGCCAGCAGTTTCCCCGGGGTACCCGGGGAGCTGTTTTTT. Amino acids: CASSFPGVPGELFF.

The V and J genes are TRBV6-5 and TRBJ1-4, with D possibly matching TRBD1 (5 bases). CDR3 length: 14 amino acids. The germline V and J ends were trimmed by 5 bases and 2 bases, with 9 bases remaining between them. The germline V gene encodes CDR1 MNHEY and CDR2 SVGAGI. The DNA of the CDR3 is TGTGCCAGCAGTCGACGACAGACTAATGAAAAACTGTTTTTT. The encoded protein is CASSRRQTNEKLFF.

The rearrangement joins TRBV5-8 to TRBJ2-7; no clear D gene. V was clipped by 3 bases and J by 6 bases, with 7 bases between them. Germline V gene lookup returns CDR1 SGHTS and CDR2 YDEGEE. This CDR3 is 11 amino acids long. In nucleotides, the CDR3 is TGTGCCAGCAGCTCCTTCGGCGAGCAGTACTTC. It yields the protein CASSSFGEQYF.

This clone was seen ten or more times. The chain is built from TRBV7-2 and TRBJ1-1; 9 bases match TRBD1. Germline CDR1 SGHTA, CDR2 FQGNSA. This CDR3 is 15 amino acids long. V dropped 1 base and J dropped 3; count of bases not matched to a gene: 3. The CDR3 region is CASSLVRTGDTEAFF. The DNA of the CDR3 is TGTGCCAGCAGCTTAGTAAGGACAGGGGACACTGAAGCTTTCTTT.

The V and J genes are TRBV30 and TRBJ2-2; a possible D gene is TRBD2 (6 bases). This CDR3 contains 14 residues. Germline V lookup: CDR1 GTSNPN, CDR2 SVGIG (reference sequence). V was shortened by 2 bases and J by 0 bases, with 7 bases between the two germline ends. This chain's CDR3 is CAWSSGSNTGELFF. CDR3 nucleotide sequence: TGTGCCTGGAGTAGCGGGTCGAACACCGGGGAGCTGTTTTTT.

The chain couples TRBV24-1 to TRBJ2-7; possibly TRBD1 for D (6 bases). The CDR3 totals 15 residues. V was trimmed by 3 bases and J by 0 bases, leaving 11 bases between them. Germline lookup yields CDR1 KGHDR and CDR2 SFDVKD. The CDR3: CATSDGGADSYEQYF. CDR3 in DNA: TGTGCCACCAGTGATGGGGGCGCAGACTCCTACGAGCAGTACTTC.

The J gene is TRBJ1-1, the V gene TRBV7-9, with a tentative D call TRBD1 (6 bases). The CDR3 contains 14 residues. The V end lost 1 base, the J end lost 6 bases, and 12 bases lay between the germline ends. From germline, CDR1 is SEHNR and CDR2 FQNEAQ (reference sequence). In nucleotides, the CDR3 is TGTGCCAGCAGCTTAGGAACAGGGTCCCCTGAAGCTTTCTTT. Its translation: CASSLGTGSPEAFF.

The V call is TRBV4-2, the J call TRBJ2-7; 9 bases are a match to TRBD1. V shed 3 bases and J 2 bases; nucleotides not matched to a gene: 5. This CDR3 is 15 amino acids long. The germline gives CDR1 LGHNA, CDR2 YNFKEQ. CDR3 loop: CASSHGTGTAYEQYF. CDR3 bases: TGTGCCAGCAGCCACGGGACAGGGACAGCCTACGAGCAGTACTTC.

This chain links TRBV3-1 (or the pseudogene TRBV3-2) with TRBJ2-5, with a tentative D call TRBD1 (5 bases). The germline gives CDR1 LGHDT, CDR2 YNNKEL (reference sequence). V lost 6 bases and J 2 bases, leaving 16 bases between the germline ends. The CDR3 contains 15 residues. CDR3 amino acids: CASRGVVVVQETQYF. The CDR3 nucleotides read TGTGCCAGCAGAGGGGTAGTGGTCGTTCAAGAGACCCAGTACTTC.

To note about this clone: One end of the junction fails to match germline, which may point to a read error. The V and J genes are TRBV5-1 and TRBJ1-3; D is undetermined. This CDR3 has 13 amino acids. Germline loops: CDR1 SGHRS, CDR2 YFSETQ. As DNA, the CDR3 is TGCGCCAGCACCTTGGGTTCAGGAAACACCATATATTTT. Its protein is CASTLGSGNTIYF.

The chain combines TRBV5-1 with TRBJ2-7; 7 bases are shared with TRBD1. The junction had 3 bases not matched to a gene; V was cut back by 0 bases and J by 0 bases. This CDR3 has 15 amino acids. Germline loops: CDR1 SGHRS, CDR2 YFSETQ. CDR3: CASSLEGTVSYEQYF. The CDR3 DNA follows: TGCGCCAGCAGCTTGGAGGGGACAGTCTCCTACGAGCAGTACTTC. The full variable domain, rest sourced from reference TRBV5-1 and TRBJ2-7, is KAGVTQTPRYLIKTRGQQVTLSCSPISGHRSVSWYQQTPGQGLQFLFEYFSETQRNKGNFPGRFSGRQFSNSRSEMNVSTLELGDSALYLCASSLEGTVSYEQYFGPGTRLTVT.

The chain carries TRBV4-2 and TRBJ1-1, with D uncertain. Germline-derived CDR1 and CDR2 are LGHNA and YNFKEQ. The CDR3 extends over 17 amino acids. Trimming removed 0 bases at V and 5 bases at J, with 19 bases between. The CDR3 here is CASSQEIAGRSGTEAFF. CDR3 coding DNA: TGTGCCAGCAGCCAAGAGATAGCAGGCAGGTCGGGGACTGAAGCTTTCTTT.

V gene TRBV5-1 combines with J gene TRBJ2-2; tentatively, D is TRBD1 (5 bases). The CDR3 consists of 12 residues. With 4 bases removed from V and 6 bases from J, the gap between germline ends came to 7 bases. The germline gives CDR1 SGHRS, CDR2 YFSETQ. DNA for the CDR3: TGCGCCAGCAGCGCAGGGCCCGGGGAGCTGTTTTTT. Encoded protein: CASSAGPGELFF.